This paragraph covers one T cell receptor beta chain sequence. These data are taken from a study of T cells in tuberculosis. Study context: The T cells targeted glucose monomycolate, a mycobacterial lipid, via CD1B.

Assay: immunoSEQ multiplex PCR; the TCRdb copy retains only in-frame clones and omits some. The table includes about 58,000 clones, around 90% detected once. Thawed, overnight-rested PBMC were stained with GMM-loaded CD1B tetramer, viability dye and anti-CD3, then sorted. The CD1B tetramers carried C32 glucose monomycolate purified from Rhodococcus equi. From each donor, some 90,000 tetramer-negative cells were sorted. Study-level findings and limits: Some low-affinity tetramer-binding T cells may be absent from this sample.

This TCR was recovered from an adult woman with latent tuberculosis. The sequenced sample was CD1b-GMM tetramer-negative cells sorted from PBMCs.

CDR3 amino acids: CSVAGQGYEQYF. For the CDR3, the DNA is TGCAGCGTTGCGGGACAAGGTTACGAGCAGTACTTC. The genes are TRBV29-1 and TRBJ2-7, with D possibly matching TRBD1 (6 bases). V was pared by 4 bases and J by 4 bases, with 11 bases between. CDR1 and CDR2 from the germline V gene are SQVTM and ANQGSEA. This CDR3 is 12 amino acids long.